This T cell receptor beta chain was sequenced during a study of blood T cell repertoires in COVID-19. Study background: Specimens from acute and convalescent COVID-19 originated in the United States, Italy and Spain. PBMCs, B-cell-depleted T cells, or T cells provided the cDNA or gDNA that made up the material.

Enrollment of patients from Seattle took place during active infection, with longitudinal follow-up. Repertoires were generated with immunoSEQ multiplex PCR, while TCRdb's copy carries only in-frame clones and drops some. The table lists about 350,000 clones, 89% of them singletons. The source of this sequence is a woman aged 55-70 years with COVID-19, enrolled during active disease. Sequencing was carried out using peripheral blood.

The CDR3 coding sequence is TGTGCCAGCAGCTTGGGGTCTTGGGCCGAGCAGTACTTC. Translated: CASSLGSWAEQYF. The chain is built from TRBV5-6 and TRBJ2-7, with D unresolved. The V end was cut by 0 bases, the J end by 6 bases, with 10 bases between. The CDR3 totals 13 residues. Germline CDR1 SGHDT, CDR2 YYEEEE.